Given below is one TCR beta chain in context. The antigen is not known. The germline CDR1 and CDR2 sequences are MNHNY and SVGAGI (reference sequence). The CDR3 covers 16 residues. V was pared by 7 bases and J by 5 bases, with 12 bases of the junction left unmatched. Method: immunoSEQ multiplex PCR; TCRdb's copy keeps in-frame clones and lacks some. This sample has approximately 88,000 clones, with roughly 90% found just once. This sample is part of a study of graft-versus-host responses after intestinal transplantation. Whole-study findings and limits: Among recipient marrow samples, GvH clones were found; some appeared first in ileum or blood.

Sequenced here: unstimulated CD4+ T cells sorted from spleen or lymph node cells, sampled before intestinal transplant. The chain is built from TRBV6-6 and TRBJ1-5; 9 bases fit TRBD1. This receptor was obtained from a human donor who received an intestinal transplant. The CDR3 region is CASNQGGGQGYQPQHF. Written as DNA, the CDR3 is TGTGCCAGCAACCAAGGGGGGGGACAGGGTTATCAGCCCCAGCATTTT.